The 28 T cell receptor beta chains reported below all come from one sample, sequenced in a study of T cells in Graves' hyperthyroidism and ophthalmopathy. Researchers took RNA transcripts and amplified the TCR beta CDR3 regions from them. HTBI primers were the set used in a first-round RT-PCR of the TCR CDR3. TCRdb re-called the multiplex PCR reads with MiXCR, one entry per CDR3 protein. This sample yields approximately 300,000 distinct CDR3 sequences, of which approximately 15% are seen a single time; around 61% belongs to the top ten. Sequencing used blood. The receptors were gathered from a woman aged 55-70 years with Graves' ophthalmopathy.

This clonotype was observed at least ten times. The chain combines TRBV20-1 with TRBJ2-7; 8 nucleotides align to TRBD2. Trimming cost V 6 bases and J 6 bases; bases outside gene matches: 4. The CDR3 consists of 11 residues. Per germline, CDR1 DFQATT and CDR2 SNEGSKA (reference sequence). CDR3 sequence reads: CSASSGTEQYF. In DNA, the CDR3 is TGCAGTGCGAGTAGCGGGACCGAGCAGTACTTC.

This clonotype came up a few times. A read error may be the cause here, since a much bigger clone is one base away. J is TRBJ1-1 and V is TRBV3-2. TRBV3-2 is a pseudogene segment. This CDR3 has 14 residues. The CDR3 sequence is CASSQGRGLTEAFF. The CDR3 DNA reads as TGTGCCAGCAGCCAAGGAAGGGGCCTCACTGAAGCTTTCTTT.

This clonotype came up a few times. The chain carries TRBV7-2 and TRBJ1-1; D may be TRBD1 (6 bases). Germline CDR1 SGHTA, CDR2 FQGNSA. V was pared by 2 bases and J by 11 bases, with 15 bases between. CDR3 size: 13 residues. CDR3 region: CASSLRQERNAFF. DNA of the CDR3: TGTGCCAGCAGCTTAAGACAGGAGAGGAATGCTTTCTTT.

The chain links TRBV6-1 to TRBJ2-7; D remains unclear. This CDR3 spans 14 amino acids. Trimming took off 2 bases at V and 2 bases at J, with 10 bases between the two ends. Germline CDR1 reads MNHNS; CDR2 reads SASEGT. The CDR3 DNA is TGTGCCAGCAGTGAAAGTAACAAAGCCTACGAGCAGTACTTC. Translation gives CASSESNKAYEQYF.

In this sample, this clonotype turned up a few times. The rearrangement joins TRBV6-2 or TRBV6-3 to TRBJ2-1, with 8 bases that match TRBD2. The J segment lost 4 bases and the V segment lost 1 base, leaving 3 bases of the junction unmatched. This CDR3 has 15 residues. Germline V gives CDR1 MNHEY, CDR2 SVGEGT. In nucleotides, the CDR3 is TGTGCCAGCAGTTACTGGTTAGCGGGGTACAATGAGCAGTTCTTC. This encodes CASSYWLAGYNEQFF.

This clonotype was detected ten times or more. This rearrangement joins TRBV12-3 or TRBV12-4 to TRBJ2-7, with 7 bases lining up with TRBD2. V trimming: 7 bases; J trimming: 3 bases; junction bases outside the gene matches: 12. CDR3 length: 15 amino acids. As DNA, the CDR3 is TGTGCCAGCAACTCCCCACTAGCGAGAAACTACGAGCAGTACTTC. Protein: CASNSPLARNYEQYF.

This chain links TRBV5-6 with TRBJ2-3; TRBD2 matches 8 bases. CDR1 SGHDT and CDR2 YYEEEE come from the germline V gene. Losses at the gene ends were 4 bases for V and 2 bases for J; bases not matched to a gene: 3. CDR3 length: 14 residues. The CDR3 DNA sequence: TGTGCCAGCAGCCCGGGGGGGACCACAGATACGCAGTATTTT. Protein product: CASSPGGTTDTQYF. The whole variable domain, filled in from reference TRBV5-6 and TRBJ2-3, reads DAGVTQSPTHLIKTRGQQVTLRCSPKSGHDTVSWYQQALGQGPQFIFQYYEEEERQRGNFPDRFSGHQFPNYSSELNVNALLLGDSALYLCASSPGGTTDTQYFGPGTRLTVL.

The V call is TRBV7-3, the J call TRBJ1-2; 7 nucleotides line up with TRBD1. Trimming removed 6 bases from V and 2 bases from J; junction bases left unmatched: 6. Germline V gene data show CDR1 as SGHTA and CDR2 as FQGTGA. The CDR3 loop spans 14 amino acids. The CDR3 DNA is TGTGCCAGCAGACCAGGACAGGCAAACTATGGCTACACCTTC. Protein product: CASRPGQANYGYTF.

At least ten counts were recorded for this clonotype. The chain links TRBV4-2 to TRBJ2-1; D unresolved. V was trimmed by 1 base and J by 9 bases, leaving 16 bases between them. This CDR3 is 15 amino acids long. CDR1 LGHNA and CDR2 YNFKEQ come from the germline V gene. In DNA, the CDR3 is TGTGCCAGCAGCCAAGGCGGTTCCATGGGCGGTGAGCAGTTCTTC. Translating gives CASSQGGSMGGEQFF.

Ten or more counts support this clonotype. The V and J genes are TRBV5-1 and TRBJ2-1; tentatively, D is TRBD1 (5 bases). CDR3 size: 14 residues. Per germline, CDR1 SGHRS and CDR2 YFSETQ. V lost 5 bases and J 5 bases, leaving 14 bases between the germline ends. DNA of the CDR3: TGCGCCAGCAGGATGACAGCCGGTAACAATGAGCAGTTCTTC. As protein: CASRMTAGNNEQFF.

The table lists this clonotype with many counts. CDR3 region: CASSSRGLNEQFF. In nucleotides, the CDR3 is TGTGCCAGTAGTAGCAGGGGGCTGAATGAGCAGTTCTTC. The chain joins TRBV19 to TRBJ2-1; 8 bases agree with TRBD1. Germline CDR1 and CDR2: LNHDA and SQIVND (reference sequence). This CDR3 is 13 amino acids long. Trimming took 4 bases from V and 7 from J; bases not matched to a gene: 3.

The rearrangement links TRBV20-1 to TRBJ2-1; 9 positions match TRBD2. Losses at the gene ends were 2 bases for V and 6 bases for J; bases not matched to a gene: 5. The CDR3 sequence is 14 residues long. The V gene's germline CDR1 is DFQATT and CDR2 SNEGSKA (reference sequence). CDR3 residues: CSARLAGGINEQFF. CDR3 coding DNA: TGCAGTGCTAGACTGGCGGGAGGGATCAATGAGCAGTTCTTC.

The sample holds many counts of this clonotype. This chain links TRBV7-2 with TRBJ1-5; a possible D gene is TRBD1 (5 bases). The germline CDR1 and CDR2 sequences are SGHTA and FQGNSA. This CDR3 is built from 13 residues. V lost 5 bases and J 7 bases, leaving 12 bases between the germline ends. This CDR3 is CASSQQVRQPQHF. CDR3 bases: TGTGCCAGCAGCCAACAGGTCAGACAGCCCCAGCATTTT. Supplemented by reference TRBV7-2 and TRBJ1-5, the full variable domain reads GAGVSQSPSNKVTEKGKDVELRCDPISGHTALYWYRQSLGQGLEFLIYFQGNSAPDKSGLPSDRFSAERTGGSVSTLTIQRTQQEDSAVYLCASSQQVRQPQHFGDGTRLSIL.

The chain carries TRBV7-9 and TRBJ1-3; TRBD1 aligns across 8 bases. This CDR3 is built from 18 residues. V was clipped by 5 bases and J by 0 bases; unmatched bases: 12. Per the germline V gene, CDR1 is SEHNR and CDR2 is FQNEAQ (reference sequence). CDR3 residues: CASSQDLRGRISGNTIYF. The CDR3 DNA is TGTGCCAGCAGCCAAGATCTCAGGGGGCGAATCTCTGGAAACACCATATATTTT. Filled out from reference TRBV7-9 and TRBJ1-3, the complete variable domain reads DTGVSQNPRHKITKRGQNVTFRCDPISEHNRLYWYRQTLGQGPEFLTYFQNEAQLEKSRLLSDRFSAERPKGSFSTLEIQRTEQGDSAMYLCASSQDLRGRISGNTIYFGEGSWLTVV.

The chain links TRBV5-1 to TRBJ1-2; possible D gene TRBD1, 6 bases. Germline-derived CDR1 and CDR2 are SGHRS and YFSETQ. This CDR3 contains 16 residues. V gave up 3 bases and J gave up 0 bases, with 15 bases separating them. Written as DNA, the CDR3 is TGCGCCAGCAGCTGGGGGGGGGCCGGGGCTAACTATGGCTACACCTTC. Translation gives CASSWGGAGANYGYTF.

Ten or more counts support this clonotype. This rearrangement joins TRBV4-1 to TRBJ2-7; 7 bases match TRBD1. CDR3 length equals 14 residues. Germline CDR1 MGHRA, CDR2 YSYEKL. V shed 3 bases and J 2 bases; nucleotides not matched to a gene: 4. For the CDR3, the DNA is TGCGCCAGCAGCCAGGGGACAGCGACCTACGAGCAGTACTTC. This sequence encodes CASSQGTATYEQYF.

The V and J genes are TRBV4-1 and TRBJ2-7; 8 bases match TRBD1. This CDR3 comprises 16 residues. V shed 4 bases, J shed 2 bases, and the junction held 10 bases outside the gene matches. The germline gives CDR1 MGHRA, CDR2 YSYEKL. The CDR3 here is CASSRGPGTGTYEQYF. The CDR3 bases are TGCGCCAGCAGCCGAGGTCCTGGGACAGGAACCTACGAGCAGTACTTC.

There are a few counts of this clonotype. The CDR3 loop is CASSLGQGRGEAFF. CDR3 sequence (DNA): TGTGCCAGTAGTCTCGGACAGGGACGGGGTGAAGCTTTCTTT. The rearrangement links TRBV19 to TRBJ1-1; 8 bases line up with TRBD1. Germline V gene data show CDR1 as LNHDA and CDR2 as SQIVND (reference sequence). V lost 5 bases, J lost 7 bases, and 9 bases stayed unmatched. CDR3 length: 14 amino acids.

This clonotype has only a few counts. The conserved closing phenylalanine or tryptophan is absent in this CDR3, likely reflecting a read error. DNA for the CDR3: TGTGCCAGCAGGAGACTAGCGGGGTCTACAGATACGCAGTATTCT. Protein product: CASRRLAGSTDTQYS. The J gene is TRBJ2-3, the V gene TRBV6-1, with 11 bases lining up with TRBD2. V shed 6 bases, J shed 3 bases, and the junction held 5 bases outside the gene matches. Germline V gene data show CDR1 as MNHNS and CDR2 as SASEGT. The CDR3 loop spans 15 amino acids.

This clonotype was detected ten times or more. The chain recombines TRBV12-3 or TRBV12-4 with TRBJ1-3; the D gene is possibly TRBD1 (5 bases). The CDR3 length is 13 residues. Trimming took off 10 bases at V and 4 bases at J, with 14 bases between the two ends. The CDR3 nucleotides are TGTGCCACGTCCAGGGTTTACGGAAACACCATATATTTT. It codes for CATSRVYGNTIYF.

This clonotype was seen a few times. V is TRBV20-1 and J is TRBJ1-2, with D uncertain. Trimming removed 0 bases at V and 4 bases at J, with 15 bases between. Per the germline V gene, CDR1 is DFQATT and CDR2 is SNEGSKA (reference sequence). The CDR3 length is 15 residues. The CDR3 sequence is CSARDSGETFYGYTF. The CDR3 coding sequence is TGCAGTGCTAGAGATTCAGGCGAGACCTTCTATGGCTACACCTTC.

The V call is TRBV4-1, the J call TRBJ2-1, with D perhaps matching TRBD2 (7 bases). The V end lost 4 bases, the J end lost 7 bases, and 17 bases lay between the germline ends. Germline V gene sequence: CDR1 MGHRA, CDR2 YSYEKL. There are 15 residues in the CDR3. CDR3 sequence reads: CASSRTSEGVNEQFF. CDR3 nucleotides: TGCGCCAGCAGCCGCACTAGCGAGGGGGTAAATGAGCAGTTCTTC.

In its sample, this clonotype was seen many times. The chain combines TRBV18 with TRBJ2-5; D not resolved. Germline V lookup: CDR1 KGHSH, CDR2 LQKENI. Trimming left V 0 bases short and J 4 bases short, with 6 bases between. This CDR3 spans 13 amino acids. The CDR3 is CASSPPGGETQYF. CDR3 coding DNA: TGTGCCAGCTCACCACCGGGTGGAGAGACCCAGTACTTC.

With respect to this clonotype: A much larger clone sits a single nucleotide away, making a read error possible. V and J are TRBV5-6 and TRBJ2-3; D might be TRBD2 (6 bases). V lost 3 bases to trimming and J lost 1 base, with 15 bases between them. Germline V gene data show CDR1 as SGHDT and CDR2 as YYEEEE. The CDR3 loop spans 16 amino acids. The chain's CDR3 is CASSSGRRGGTDTQYF. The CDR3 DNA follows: TGTGCCAGCAGCTCGGGAAGGCGGGGCGGCACAGATACGCAGTATTTT.

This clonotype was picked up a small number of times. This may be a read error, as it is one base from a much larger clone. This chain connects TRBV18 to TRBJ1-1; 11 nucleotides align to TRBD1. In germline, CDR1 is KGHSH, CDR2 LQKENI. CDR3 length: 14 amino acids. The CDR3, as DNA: TGTGCCCGCTCACCGGACAGGGGGCAAACTGAAGCTTTCTTT. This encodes CARSPDRGQTEAFF.

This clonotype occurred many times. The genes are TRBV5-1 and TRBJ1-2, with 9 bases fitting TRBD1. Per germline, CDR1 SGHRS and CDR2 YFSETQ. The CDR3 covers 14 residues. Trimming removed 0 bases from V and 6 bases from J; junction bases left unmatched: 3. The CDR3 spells CASSLGTGANGYTF. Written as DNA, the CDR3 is TGCGCCAGCAGCTTGGGGACAGGGGCTAATGGCTACACCTTC. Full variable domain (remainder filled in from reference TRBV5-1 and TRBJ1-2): KAGVTQTPRYLIKTRGQQVTLSCSPISGHRSVSWYQQTPGQGLQFLFEYFSETQRNKGNFPGRFSGRQFSNSRSEMNVSTLELGDSALYLCASSLGTGANGYTFGSGTRLTVV.

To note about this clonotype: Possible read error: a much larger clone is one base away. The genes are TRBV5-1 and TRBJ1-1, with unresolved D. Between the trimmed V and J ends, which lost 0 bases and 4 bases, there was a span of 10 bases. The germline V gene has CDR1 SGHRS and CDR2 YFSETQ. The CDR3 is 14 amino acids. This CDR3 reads CASSLGYGGTEAFF. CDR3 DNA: TGCGCCAGCAGCTTGGGATATGGCGGCACTGAAGCTTTCTTT.

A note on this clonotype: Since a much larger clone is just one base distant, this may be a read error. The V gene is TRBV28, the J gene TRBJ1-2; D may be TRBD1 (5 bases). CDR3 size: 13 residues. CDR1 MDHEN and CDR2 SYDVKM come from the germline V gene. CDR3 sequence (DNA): TGTGCCAGCAGTTTAGGGACTGGCGAGGGCTACGCCTTC. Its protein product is CASSLGTGEGYAF.